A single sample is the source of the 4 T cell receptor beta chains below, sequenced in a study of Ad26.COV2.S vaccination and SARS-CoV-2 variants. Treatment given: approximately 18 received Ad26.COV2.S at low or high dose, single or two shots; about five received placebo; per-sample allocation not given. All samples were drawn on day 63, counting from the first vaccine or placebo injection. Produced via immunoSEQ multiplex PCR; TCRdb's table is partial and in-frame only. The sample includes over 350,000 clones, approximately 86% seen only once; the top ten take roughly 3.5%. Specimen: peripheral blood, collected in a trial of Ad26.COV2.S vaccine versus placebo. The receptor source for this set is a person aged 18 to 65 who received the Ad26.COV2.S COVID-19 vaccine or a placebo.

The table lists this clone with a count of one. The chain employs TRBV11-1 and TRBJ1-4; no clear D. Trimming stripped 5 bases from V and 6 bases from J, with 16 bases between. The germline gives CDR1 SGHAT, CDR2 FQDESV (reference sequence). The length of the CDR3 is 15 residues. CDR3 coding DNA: TGTGCCAGCAGCATGACCGGGCGCAACGATGAAAAACTGTTTTTT. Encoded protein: CASSMTGRNDEKLFF.

In DNA form, the CDR3 reads TGCGCCAGCAGCTTGGAGGCGTTGAACACTGAAGCTTTCTTT. This sequence encodes CASSLEALNTEAFF. The chain has TRBV5-1 and TRBJ1-1; D is unresolved. Germline V CDR1 and CDR2: SGHRS, YFSETQ. This CDR3 contains 14 residues. Trimming took 0 bases from V and 0 from J, leaving 6 bases between them.

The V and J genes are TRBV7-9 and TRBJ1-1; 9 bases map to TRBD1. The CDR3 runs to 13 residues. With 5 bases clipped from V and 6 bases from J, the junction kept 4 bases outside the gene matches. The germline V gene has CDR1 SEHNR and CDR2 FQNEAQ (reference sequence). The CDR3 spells CASSTGGSAEAFF. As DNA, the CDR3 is TGTGCCAGCAGCACAGGGGGCTCTGCTGAAGCTTTCTTT. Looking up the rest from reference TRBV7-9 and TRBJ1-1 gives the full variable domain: DTGVSQNPRHKITKRGQNVTFRCDPISEHNRLYWYRQTLGQGPEFLTYFQNEAQLEKSRLLSDRFSAERPKGSFSTLEIQRTEQGDSAMYLCASSTGGSAEAFFGQGTRLTVV.

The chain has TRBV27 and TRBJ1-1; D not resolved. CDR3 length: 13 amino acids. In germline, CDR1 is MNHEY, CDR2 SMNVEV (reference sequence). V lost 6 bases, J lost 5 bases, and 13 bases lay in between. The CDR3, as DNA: TGTGCCAGCAGCGCCTTTTATGAGACTGAAGCTTTCTTT. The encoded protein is CASSAFYETEAFF.